This TCR beta chain derives from a study of PD-1 blockade in classical Hodgkin lymphoma. V lost 1 base, J lost 0 bases, and 13 bases lay in between. Germline assignment: CDR1 SGHRS and CDR2 YFSETQ. The CDR3 covers 16 residues. Here immunoSEQ multiplex PCR was the method, and the copy in TCRdb shows in-frame clones only, minus some. Seen here are about 3,200 clones, approximately 70% observed once, and the top ten hold over 20%. This clone was found a few times. Time point indicated: newly diagnosed, previously untreated cHL patient sample. It was by magnetic negative selection that CD8+ T cells were isolated from thawed PBMCs. Newly diagnosed, untreated classical Hodgkin lymphoma PBMCs provided comparison.

This sequence joins TRBV5-1 and TRBJ1-1; possible D gene TRBD1, 6 bases. The sequenced sample consisted of CD8+ T cells from blood. The TCR comes from a human donor with classical Hodgkin lymphoma. The CDR3 loop is CASSLRQGMMNTEAFF. CDR3 coding DNA: TGCGCCAGCAGCTTGAGGCAGGGGATGATGAACACTGAAGCTTTCTTT. The full variable domain, completed using reference TRBV5-1 and TRBJ1-1, is KAGVTQTPRYLIKTRGQQVTLSCSPISGHRSVSWYQQTPGQGLQFLFEYFSETQRNKGNFPGRFSGRQFSNSRSEMNVSTLELGDSALYLCASSLRQGMMNTEAFFGQGTRLTVV.